These 27 T cell receptor beta chains originate from one sample sequenced in a study of cytomegalovirus exposure and HLA in healthy donors. PCR involved 60 Vbeta and 13 Jbeta primers. Sequencing was performed with immunoSEQ multiplex PCR; in TCRdb, only in-frame clones are kept and a portion is missing. The data hold about 140,000 clones, with roughly 75% observed a single time. Sequenced material: PBMCs. The receptors derive from a man between 18 and 29 years old in good health and CMV-seropositive.

This clone has just a few counts. This rearrangement joins TRBV10-3 to TRBJ1-5; 9 nucleotides align to TRBD1. The germline CDR1 and CDR2 sequences are ENHRY and SYGVKD. Trimming took 4 bases from V and 4 from J; bases not matched to a gene: 2. The CDR3 is made up of 14 amino acids. The CDR3: CAISAQGANQPQHF. DNA of the CDR3: TGTGCCATCAGTGCACAGGGGGCAAATCAGCCCCAGCATTTT.

The chain is built from TRBV5-1 and TRBJ2-3; 13 positions match TRBD2. CDR3 length: 17 amino acids. V gave up 4 bases and J gave up 5 bases; unmatched junction bases: 10. In germline, CDR1 is SGHRS, CDR2 YFSETQ. The CDR3 DNA is TGCGCCAGCAGCCCCGGACTAGCGGGAGTTTCGGTAGATACGCAGTATTTT. This gives the protein CASSPGLAGVSVDTQYF.

This clone was detected only a few times. This chain links TRBV7-9 with TRBJ2-7; D may be TRBD2 (5 bases). Between the trimmed V and J ends, which lost 2 bases and 2 bases, there was a span of 19 bases. Germline V gene data show CDR1 as SEHNR and CDR2 as FQNEAQ (reference sequence). CDR3 size: 17 residues. In DNA, the CDR3 is TGTGCCAGCAGCTTACTGTTTGCGGGTCGTACTACCTACGAGCAGTACTTC. Protein: CASSLLFAGRTTYEQYF.

J is TRBJ2-7 and V is TRBV5-4; 7 positions match TRBD2. V shed 0 bases, J shed 5 bases, and the junction held 5 bases outside the gene matches. Germline CDR1 and CDR2: SGHNT and YYREEE (reference sequence). The CDR3 loop spans 14 amino acids. In DNA form, the CDR3 reads TGTGCCAGCAGCTTGGTTACGGGGGGAGACGAGCAGTACTTC. It codes for CASSLVTGGDEQYF.

Written as DNA, the CDR3 is TGTGCCAGCAGCTCGAATTTACAGGTTTTTGAAGCTTTCTTT. As protein: CASSSNLQVFEAFF. This chain connects TRBV7-9 to TRBJ1-1, with D perhaps TRBD1 (5 bases). Per the germline V gene, CDR1 is SEHNR and CDR2 is FQNEAQ (reference sequence). The V end was cut by 4 bases, the J end by 7 bases, with 16 bases between. The length of the CDR3 is 14 residues. Supplemented by reference TRBV7-9 and TRBJ1-1, the full variable domain reads DTGVSQNPRHKITKRGQNVTFRCDPISEHNRLYWYRQTLGQGPEFLTYFQNEAQLEKSRLLSDRFSAERPKGSFSTLEIQRTEQGDSAMYLCASSSNLQVFEAFFGQGTRLTVV.

The DNA for the CDR3 is TGTGCCTGGTCTCCTAACAGGGGGCGTGAAGCTTTCTTT. Amino acids: CAWSPNRGREAFF. The J gene is TRBJ1-1, the V gene TRBV30; 9 positions match TRBD1. This CDR3 is 13 amino acids long. Germline values: CDR1 GTSNPN, CDR2 SVGIG (reference sequence). The V gene end was trimmed by 5 bases and the J gene end by 7 bases; junction bases not matched to a gene: 8.

The genes are TRBV4-2 and TRBJ1-3, with D hard to call. The CDR3 length is 17 residues. V dropped 0 bases and J dropped 4 bases, with 16 bases sitting between them. The V gene's germline CDR1 is LGHNA and CDR2 YNFKEQ. In nucleotides, the CDR3 is TGTGCCAGCAGCCAAGACCGTAGAGGGATACGAGGAAACACCATATATTTT. This translates into CASSQDRRGIRGNTIYF.

The V and J genes are TRBV10-3 and TRBJ1-2, with a possible D match to TRBD1 (6 bases). From germline, CDR1 is ENHRY and CDR2 SYGVKD. CDR3 length equals 14 residues. V lost 0 bases and J lost 4, with 9 bases in between. The CDR3: CAISESTGIYGYTF. In DNA form, the CDR3 reads TGTGCCATCAGTGAGTCTACAGGGATCTATGGCTACACCTTC.

The chain is built from TRBV15 and TRBJ2-1, with D hard to call. Trimming took 4 bases from V and 0 from J, leaving 7 bases between them. Germline-derived CDR1 and CDR2 are LNHNV and YYDKDF (reference sequence). The CDR3 sequence is 14 residues long. CDR3 region: CATSIMSSYNEQFF. The CDR3 region has the DNA TGTGCCACCAGCATAATGAGCTCCTACAATGAGCAGTTCTTC.

The chain combines TRBV6-6 with TRBJ1-1; D gene uncertain. CDR3 length: 14 amino acids. In germline, CDR1 is MNHNY, CDR2 SVGAGI (reference sequence). The ends were cut back, 6 bases at V and 0 bases at J, with 11 bases in the middle. The CDR3 DNA reads as TGTGCCAGCAGATACGGGCAGATGAACACTGAAGCTTTCTTT. Its translation: CASRYGQMNTEAFF.

This clone came up once. V gene TRBV5-4 combines with J gene TRBJ2-6; TRBD1 matches at 8 bases. Looked up from germline, CDR1 is SGHNT and CDR2 is YYREEE (reference sequence). J lost 2 bases, V lost 5 bases, and 3 bases had no gene match. This CDR3 is built from 15 residues. CDR3 sequence reads: CASRSTGAGANVLTF. As DNA, the CDR3 is TGTGCCAGCAGATCGACAGGGGCTGGGGCCAACGTCCTGACTTTC.

V gene TRBV7-9 combines with J gene TRBJ2-5; 7 nucleotides match TRBD1. CDR3 size: 14 residues. Germline values: CDR1 SEHNR, CDR2 FQNEAQ (reference sequence). The junction had 6 bases not matched to a gene; V was cut back by 6 bases and J by 2 bases. CDR3 coding DNA: TGTGCCAGCAGAAAGGGACAGACACAAGAGACCCAGTACTTC. Protein sequence: CASRKGQTQETQYF.

The rearrangement uses TRBV5-6 and TRBJ2-5; 8 bases are shared with TRBD1. The DNA end is a closer match to TRBJ2-7, so the J assignment may be wrong. The CDR3 has 13 amino acids. Germline assignment: CDR1 SGHDT and CDR2 YYEEEE. The CDR3 DNA is TGTGCCAGCAGCTACGGACAGGGCTACGAGCAGTACTTC. This translates into CASSYGQGYEQYF.

The chain combines TRBV7-2 with TRBJ2-1; 13 bases map to TRBD2. CDR1 SGHTA and CDR2 FQGNSA come from the germline V gene. The CDR3 is made up of 18 amino acids. With 5 bases clipped from V and 0 bases from J, the junction kept 7 bases outside the gene matches. The CDR3 coding sequence is TGTGCCAGCAGCACACCGACTAGCGGGGGGAGCTCCTACAATGAGCAGTTCTTC. Protein sequence: CASSTPTSGGSSYNEQFF. The complete variable domain, with remaining parts taken from reference TRBV7-2 and TRBJ2-1, reads GAGVSQSPSNKVTEKGKDVELRCDPISGHTALYWYRQSLGQGLEFLIYFQGNSAPDKSGLPSDRFSAERTGGSVSTLTIQRTQQEDSAVYLCASSTPTSGGSSYNEQFFGPGTRLTVL.

The chain carries TRBV30 and TRBJ1-2; 12 bases match TRBD1. Germline V gene data show CDR1 as GTSNPN and CDR2 as SVGIG (reference sequence). Trimming took 2 bases from V and 8 from J; bases not matched to a gene: 3. The CDR3 extends over 13 amino acids. The DNA of the CDR3 is TGTGCCTGGAGTATGGGGACAGGGGGCGGCTACACCTTC. Translation gives CAWSMGTGGGYTF.

Of note for this clone: A read error may account for a junction end that differs from germline. The gene calls are TRBV5-6 and TRBJ2-7, with 8 bases lining up with TRBD2. CDR3 size: 16 residues. The germline V gene encodes CDR1 SGHDT and CDR2 YYEEEE. CDR3 protein: CARSLVGREGKPEQYF. CDR3 DNA: TGTGCCCGCAGCTTGGTCGGACGGGAGGGTAAGCCCGAGCAGTACTTC. The entire variable domain, with the rest obtained from reference TRBV5-6 and TRBJ2-7, is as follows: DAGVTQSPTHLIKTRGQQVTLRCSPKSGHDTVSWYQQALGQGPQFIFQYYEEEERQRGNFPDRFSGHQFPNYSSELNVNALLLGDSALYLCARSLVGREGKPEQYFGPGTRLTVT.

The chain is built from TRBV28 and TRBJ1-2; 9 positions match TRBD1. From germline, CDR1 is MDHEN and CDR2 SYDVKM. V trimming: 6 bases; J trimming: 2 bases; junction bases outside the gene matches: 7. The CDR3 spans 15 residues. The CDR3 protein is CASSAQGASNYGYTF. The CDR3 DNA follows: TGTGCCAGCAGCGCACAGGGGGCCTCGAACTATGGCTACACCTTC.

The rearrangement uses TRBV28 and TRBJ1-5; 7 bases align to TRBD1. The CDR3 length is 14 residues. J lost 7 bases, V lost 4 bases, and 7 bases had no gene match. CDR1 and CDR2 from the germline V gene are MDHEN and SYDVKM. CDR3 nucleotide sequence: TGTGCCAGCAGTTCGACAGGGTTTTGGCAGCCCCAGCATTTT. Its protein is CASSSTGFWQPQHF.

The chain combines TRBV19 with TRBJ2-1; 9 bases align to TRBD2. CDR1 is LNHDA and CDR2 is SQIVND in the germline V gene (reference sequence). The V and J ends lost 5 bases and 10 bases, in that order; junction bases with no gene match: 18. CDR3 length equals 17 residues. In DNA form, the CDR3 reads TGTGCCAGTAGTGCGAACGTCGGACTAGCGTCCCCTGGGGAGCAGTTCTTC. Translating gives CASSANVGLASPGEQFF.

The chain has TRBV7-2 and TRBJ2-7; 8 nucleotides line up with TRBD2. CDR3 length equals 15 residues. Trimming at V came to 3 bases and at J to 7 bases, leaving 11 bases not matched to a gene. Germline lookup yields CDR1 SGHTA and CDR2 FQGNSA. This CDR3 is CASSFLGSGIEEQYF. The CDR3 bases are TGTGCCAGCAGCTTCCTGGGTAGCGGGATAGAAGAGCAGTACTTC.

Only a few counts were recorded for this clone. The chain employs TRBV28 and TRBJ2-7; 8 nucleotides agree with TRBD2. The CDR3 runs to 15 residues. The V gene end was trimmed by 6 bases and the J gene end by 5 bases; junction bases not matched to a gene: 12. Looked up from germline, CDR1 is MDHEN and CDR2 is SYDVKM. The CDR3 here is CASSLPGTSVHEQYF. DNA for the CDR3: TGTGCCAGCAGCCTTCCCGGGACTAGTGTCCACGAGCAGTACTTC.

The chain couples TRBV5-5 to TRBJ2-7, with 8 positions matching TRBD1. Germline loops: CDR1 SGHKS, CDR2 YYEKEE (reference sequence). The CDR3 is made up of 15 amino acids. Losses at the gene ends were 0 bases for V and 2 bases for J; bases not matched to a gene: 4. This CDR3 is CASSLGDRYTYEQYF. As DNA, the CDR3 is TGTGCCAGCAGCTTGGGGGACAGGTATACCTACGAGCAGTACTTC. Together with reference TRBV5-5 and TRBJ2-7, the CDR3 gives the full variable domain: DAGVTQSPTHLIKTRGQQVTLRCSPISGHKSVSWYQQVLGQGPQFIFQYYEKEERGRGNFPDRFSARQFPNYSSELNVNALLLGDSALYLCASSLGDRYTYEQYFGPGTRLTVT.

The chain combines TRBV11-2 with TRBJ2-5; D is possibly TRBD2 (6 bases). The length of the CDR3 is 15 residues. V shed 0 bases and J shed 5 bases, with 13 bases lying between them. Germline V gene data show CDR1 as SGHAT and CDR2 as FQNNGV. DNA for the CDR3: TGTGCCAGCAGCTTAGATCTGGGACTGGGGGAGACCCAGTACTTC. It translates to CASSLDLGLGETQYF.

The chain links TRBV27 to TRBJ2-3; 13 bases match TRBD2. Germline V gives CDR1 MNHEY, CDR2 SMNVEV (reference sequence). There are 14 residues in the CDR3. V was pared by 8 bases and J by 2 bases, with 1 base of the junction left unmatched. The CDR3: CASGLAGVTDTQYF. The CDR3 DNA reads as TGTGCCAGCGGACTAGCGGGGGTCACAGATACGCAGTATTTT.

In its sample, this clone was seen a few times. The genes are TRBV29-1 and TRBJ2-1; TRBD2 matches 7 bases. This CDR3 region has 16 residues. Germline CDR1 is SQVTM and CDR2 is ANQGSEA. Trimming at V came to 6 bases and at J to 0 bases, leaving 11 bases not matched to a gene. This chain's CDR3 is CSVLSGKSRSYNEQFF. The CDR3, as DNA: TGCAGCGTCCTGAGCGGGAAATCGCGCTCCTACAATGAGCAGTTCTTC.

A few counts support this clone. The genes are TRBV28 and TRBJ2-7, with TRBD2 matching over 13 bases. Germline V CDR1 and CDR2: MDHEN, SYDVKM. The CDR3 runs 15 residues. J gave up 3 bases and V 4 bases, and 3 bases lay outside the gene matches. The CDR3 DNA is TGTGCCAGCAGTTCCGGGACTAGCGGGAACTACGAGCAGTACTTC. It encodes CASSSGTSGNYEQYF.

The chain carries TRBV2 and TRBJ1-1; D remains ambiguous. Trimming stripped 4 bases from V and 1 base from J, with 4 bases between. The length of the CDR3 is 12 residues. Germline V CDR1 and CDR2: SNHLY, FYNNEI. The CDR3 protein is CASSAGNTEAFF. The CDR3, as DNA: TGTGCCAGCAGTGCGGGGAACACTGAAGCTTTCTTT.